The 7 T cell receptor beta chains in this list originate from one sample, sequenced in a study of metastatic and nonmetastatic thyroid tumors. TCRdb re-called clones via MiXCR from the PCR reads. The sample records more than 90,000 clones, about 13% being singletons. The entire patient cohort was treatment-naive prior to thyroid surgery. The sample comprised blood. Receptors originate from a female donor with papillary thyroid cancer or a benign thyroid nodule (not recorded which). Some clones in this sample may be carry-over from other donors' samples.

This clone was seen at least ten times. V is TRBV6-1 and J is TRBJ1-5, with TRBD1 matching 7 bases. The CDR3 sequence is 15 residues long. CDR1 is MNHNS, CDR2 SASEGT, per germline. Trimming took 1 base from V and 0 from J; bases not matched to a gene: 0. CDR3 amino acids: CASSEGDSSNQPQHF. The CDR3 coding sequence is TGTGCCAGCAGTGAAGGGGACAGTAGCAATCAGCCCCAGCATTTT.

Ten or more counts support this clone. The V gene is TRBV29-1, the J gene TRBJ2-7; perhaps TRBD1 as D (6 bases). Germline V lookup: CDR1 SQVTM, CDR2 ANQGSEA. V dropped 6 bases and J dropped 7 bases, with 19 bases sitting between them. The CDR3 has 13 residues. CDR3 residues: CSVGRDTSREQYF. The CDR3 DNA is TGCAGCGTCGGCCGGGACACCTCGAGGGAGCAGTACTTC.

This clone was detected a few times. Given a much more abundant clone one base away, this may be a read error. This chain joins TRBV27 and TRBJ1-4; TRBD1 is a possible D gene (5 bases). V gave up 6 bases and J gave up 4 bases, with 24 bases separating them. Germline CDR1 reads MNHEY; CDR2 reads SMNVEV (reference sequence). The CDR3 totals 18 residues. The CDR3 DNA reads TGTGCCAGCAGGGAGGGGAGTGGGACCTTAGCGGGTAATGAAAAACTGTTTTTT. Protein sequence: CASREGSGTLAGNEKLFF.

This clone was recorded many times. This sequence joins TRBV19 and TRBJ1-2; D may be TRBD1 (5 bases). The germline V gene encodes CDR1 LNHDA and CDR2 SQIVND (reference sequence). V lost 4 bases and J 7 bases, leaving 10 bases between the germline ends. The CDR3 has 12 residues. The CDR3 sequence: CASSKGASGYTF. CDR3 nucleotide sequence: TGTGCCAGTAGTAAAGGGGCCAGTGGCTACACCTTC.

This rearrangement joins TRBV20-1 to TRBJ2-7; TRBD2 matches 8 bases. This CDR3 has 13 amino acids. The V gene end was trimmed by 4 bases and the J gene end by 6 bases; junction bases not matched to a gene: 8. Germline lookup yields CDR1 DFQATT and CDR2 SNEGSKA (reference sequence). This CDR3 is CSAKTSGTGEQYF. DNA for the CDR3: TGCAGTGCTAAAACTAGCGGTACGGGCGAGCAGTACTTC.

There are many counts of this clone. This may be a read error, as it is one base from a much larger clone. Within the sample, other DNA sequences also encode this same CDR3. The chain recombines TRBV20-1 with TRBJ1-5; the D is unclear. CDR3 length: 14 residues. Germline CDR1 and CDR2: DFQATT and SNEGSKA (reference sequence). The V end lost 3 bases, the J end lost 1 base, and 10 bases lay between the germline ends. CDR3 sequence (DNA): TGCAGTGCTAGCAGGAGTGAGAGCAATCAGCCCCAGCATTTT. It translates to CSASRSESNQPQHF.

In this sample, this clone turned up many times. The V call is TRBV4-3, the J call TRBJ2-6; no definite D call. The V gene lost 1 base and the J gene lost 3 bases, with 7 bases spanning the gap. The CDR3 spans 15 residues. Germline CDR1 is LGHNA and CDR2 is YSLEER. CDR3 DNA: TGCGCCAGCAGCCAAGGGTTCCGTGGGGCCAACGTCCTGACTTTC. Translation: CASSQGFRGANVLTF.